A single sample gave rise to the 30 T cell receptor beta chains below, sequenced in a study of control samples from healthy donors and cancer patients. TCRdb's copy holds only in-frame clones and misses some; the assay was immunoSEQ multiplex PCR. The sample lists more than 50,000 clones, more than 95% occurring once. Sequencing was performed on blood. Every receptor here comes from a woman between 18 and 29 years old in good health.

The chain couples TRBV5-1 to TRBJ2-5; TRBD2 agrees at 7 bases. The CDR3 is 16 residues long. V was clipped by 4 bases and J by 3 bases; unmatched bases: 12. The germline V gene encodes CDR1 SGHRS and CDR2 YFSETQ. CDR3 amino acids: CASSPGSRGGKETQYF. The CDR3 DNA is TGCGCCAGCAGCCCCGGTTCGCGCGGGGGAAAAGAGACCCAGTACTTC.

The chain employs TRBV5-1 and TRBJ1-4; unclear D gene. The V gene lost 0 bases and the J gene lost 0 bases, with 12 bases spanning the gap. Germline V gives CDR1 SGHRS, CDR2 YFSETQ. CDR3 length: 17 amino acids. The CDR3 nucleotides read TGCGCCAGCAGCTTGGTGGACCCTTTTGCAACTAATGAAAAACTGTTTTTT. Protein sequence: CASSLVDPFATNEKLFF.

This chain uses TRBV7-8 with TRBJ1-1; D is ambiguous. V was shortened by 7 bases and J by 3 bases, with 21 bases between the two germline ends. This CDR3 contains 16 residues. The germline V gene encodes CDR1 SGHVS and CDR2 FQNEAQ. This CDR3 is CASKRQLSGRDTEAFF. CDR3 DNA sequence: TGTGCCAGCAAGAGACAACTCAGTGGTAGGGACACTGAAGCTTTCTTT.

V usage is TRBV6-2 or TRBV6-3 and J usage is TRBJ2-1, with 9 nucleotides matching TRBD1. Germline lookup yields CDR1 MNHEY and CDR2 SVGEGT. The CDR3 is 17 amino acids. V lost 2 bases to trimming and J lost 4 bases; unmatched junction nucleotides: 9. Here the CDR3 reads CASSYVSGDRDYNEQFF. CDR3 sequence (DNA): TGTGCCAGCAGTTACGTCTCAGGGGACAGGGATTACAATGAGCAGTTCTTC.

V usage is TRBV6-2 or TRBV6-3 and J usage is TRBJ1-5, with D possibly matching TRBD1 (6 bases). From germline, CDR1 is MNHEY and CDR2 SVGEGT. This CDR3 has 15 amino acids. V was cut by 6 bases and J by 7 bases, with 19 bases left in between. CDR3 nucleotides: TGTGCCAGCAGCACCAACAGGGAGATGGGGCAGCCCCAGCATTTT. It translates to CASSTNREMGQPQHF.

V gene TRBV4-1 combines with J gene TRBJ2-3; 7 bases agree with TRBD1. CDR3 length equals 16 residues. Looked up from germline, CDR1 is MGHRA and CDR2 is YSYEKL. Unmatched junction bases numbered 11, after V lost 6 bases and J lost 2 bases. CDR3 coding DNA: TGCGCCAGCAGTGTCACTGACAGGGTAGTCACAGATACGCAGTATTTT. This codes for CASSVTDRVVTDTQYF.

V gene TRBV7-9 combines with J gene TRBJ2-7; D is possibly TRBD1 (6 bases). V lost 5 bases to trimming and J lost 3 bases, with 14 bases between them. Germline CDR1 is SEHNR and CDR2 is FQNEAQ (reference sequence). CDR3 length: 14 residues. The CDR3 here is CASSDRFIGYEQYF. The DNA of the CDR3 is TGTGCCAGCAGCGACAGGTTCATAGGCTACGAGCAGTACTTC.

This chain joins TRBV19 and TRBJ1-5; TRBD1 might be the D (5 bases). CDR3 length equals 14 residues. V lost 2 bases and J 4 bases, leaving 9 bases between the germline ends. The germline CDR1 and CDR2 sequences are LNHDA and SQIVND (reference sequence). The CDR3 is CASSIRDPNQPQHF. DNA for the CDR3: TGTGCCAGTAGTATAAGGGACCCTAATCAGCCCCAGCATTTT.

The J gene is TRBJ2-1, the V gene TRBV7-2, with TRBD2 identical over 15 bases. The CDR3 has 15 residues. The germline gives CDR1 SGHTA, CDR2 FQGNSA. J was trimmed by 9 bases and V by 5 bases; bases with no gene match: 5. The CDR3 DNA is TGTGCCAGCAGCGGACTAGCGGGGGGGCAAATTGAGCAGTTCTTC. Protein product: CASSGLAGGQIEQFF.

This clone was counted a single time. The rearrangement links TRBV18 to TRBJ1-1; D unclear. V was trimmed by 2 bases and J by 6 bases, leaving 10 bases between them. CDR1 KGHSH and CDR2 LQKENI come from the germline V gene. The CDR3 has 13 amino acids. The CDR3 sequence: CASSPIQPPEAFF. DNA of the CDR3: TGTGCCAGCTCACCAATACAGCCCCCTGAAGCTTTCTTT.

This sequence joins TRBV12-3 or TRBV12-4 and TRBJ2-3; D is unclear. CDR3 size: 11 residues. V lost 3 bases to trimming and J lost 4 bases, with 2 bases between them. CDR3 coding DNA: TGTGCCAGCAGTTTCGCAGATACGCAGTATTTT. It translates to CASSFADTQYF.

In its sample, this clone was seen once. This chain joins TRBV5-4 and TRBJ1-1, with D unclear. V shed 0 bases and J shed 5 bases, with 2 bases lying between them. Looked up from germline, CDR1 is SGHNT and CDR2 is YYREEE (reference sequence). This CDR3 contains 11 residues. The CDR3: CASSLGTEAFF. The CDR3 region has the DNA TGTGCCAGCAGCTTGGGGACTGAAGCTTTCTTT.

This chain connects TRBV4-1 to TRBJ2-2, with D possibly being TRBD1 (6 bases). V gave up 2 bases and J gave up 5 bases, with 15 bases separating them. The CDR3 runs to 16 residues. CDR1 is MGHRA, CDR2 YSYEKL, per germline. For the CDR3, the DNA is TGCGCCAGCAGCCAAACCTCCGGGACATTTACCGGGGAGCTGTTTTTT. It specifies CASSQTSGTFTGELFF.

The chain joins TRBV6-2 or TRBV6-3 to TRBJ2-5; TRBD1 matches at 7 bases. After removal of 0 bases from V and 7 bases from J, the junction contained 5 bases not matched to a gene. The length of the CDR3 is 14 residues. Germline V gene sequence: CDR1 MNHEY, CDR2 SVGEGT. This chain's CDR3 is CASSYSGTDGTQYF. Here the CDR3 DNA reads TGTGCCAGCAGTTACTCGGGGACAGACGGGACCCAGTACTTC.

V and J are TRBV5-1 and TRBJ2-1, with unresolved D. V lost 4 bases and J lost 6, with 5 bases in between. The CDR3 has 11 amino acids. Germline CDR1 is SGHRS and CDR2 is YFSETQ. CDR3 loop: CASSSSNEQFF. The CDR3 coding sequence is TGCGCCAGCAGCAGTAGCAATGAGCAGTTCTTC. Full variable domain (outside the CDR3, taken from reference TRBV5-1 and TRBJ2-1): KAGVTQTPRYLIKTRGQQVTLSCSPISGHRSVSWYQQTPGQGLQFLFEYFSETQRNKGNFPGRFSGRQFSNSRSEMNVSTLELGDSALYLCASSSSNEQFFGPGTRLTVL.

V usage is TRBV10-2 and J usage is TRBJ2-5; TRBD2 matches 7 bases. Per the germline V gene, CDR1 is WSHSY and CDR2 is SAAADI. V gave up 5 bases and J gave up 1 base; unmatched junction bases: 7. CDR3 length: 15 amino acids. CDR3 coding DNA: TGCGCCAGCAGTCTTTCCGGGGGGAGCCAAGAGACCCAGTACTTC. It is translated as CASSLSGGSQETQYF.

The rearrangement uses TRBV19 and TRBJ1-5, with a possible D match to TRBD1 (5 bases). CDR3 length: 17 amino acids. Per germline, CDR1 LNHDA and CDR2 SQIVND (reference sequence). V was clipped by 3 bases and J by 4 bases, with 19 bases between them. The CDR3 protein is CASSIGLMRQKNQPQHF. The DNA for the CDR3 is TGTGCCAGTAGTATCGGTCTTATGCGACAGAAAAATCAGCCCCAGCATTTT.

The J gene is TRBJ1-2, the V gene TRBV5-6, with TRBD1 identical over 9 bases. V lost 4 bases and J lost 8; bases outside the gene matches: 12. Germline values: CDR1 SGHDT, CDR2 YYEEEE. This CDR3 is built from 15 residues. CDR3 DNA sequence: TGTGCCAGCAGCCGCTGGGACAGGGTGTCTAGGGGCTACACCTTC. Translation gives CASSRWDRVSRGYTF.

V gene TRBV3-1 (or the pseudogene TRBV3-2) combines with J gene TRBJ1-2, with unresolved D. Germline V gene data show CDR1 as LGHDT and CDR2 as YNNKEL (reference sequence). The CDR3 has 14 amino acids. The V end lost 4 bases, the J end lost 4 bases, and 13 bases lay between the germline ends. In DNA form, the CDR3 reads TGTGCCAGCAGCCCCGCCCCGTTAGGCTATGGCTACACCTTC. It encodes CASSPAPLGYGYTF.

The chain uses TRBV5-1 and TRBJ1-4, with 7 positions matching TRBD1. Per germline, CDR1 SGHRS and CDR2 YFSETQ. V shed 0 bases and J 7 bases; nucleotides not matched to a gene: 6. This CDR3 is 15 amino acids long. This CDR3 is CASSLEGGKGEKLFF. The CDR3 nucleotides are TGCGCCAGCAGCTTGGAAGGGGGCAAAGGTGAAAAACTGTTTTTT.

The chain carries TRBV6-2 or TRBV6-3 and TRBJ2-3; the D gene could be TRBD1 or TRBD2 (6 bases each). Germline V gene data show CDR1 as MNHEY and CDR2 as SVGEGT. V shed 2 bases and J shed 4 bases, with 16 bases lying between them. There are 16 residues in the CDR3. As DNA, the CDR3 is TGTGCCAGCAGTTACAGGGGGACTTCGCACCCAGATACGCAGTATTTT. Its translation is CASSYRGTSHPDTQYF.

The chain carries TRBV19 and TRBJ1-1; D possibly corresponds to TRBD1 (5 bases). CDR1 LNHDA and CDR2 SQIVND come from the germline V gene (reference sequence). Between the trimmed V and J ends, which lost 5 bases and 4 bases, there was a span of 11 bases. The CDR3 consists of 13 residues. The CDR3 loop is CASSVDRGTEAFF. The CDR3 nucleotides read TGTGCCAGTAGTGTCGACAGAGGCACTGAAGCTTTCTTT.

This chain connects TRBV6-6 to TRBJ1-5; D gene unclear. V was shortened by 2 bases and J by 5 bases, with 4 bases between the two germline ends. CDR3 length: 12 residues. Germline-derived CDR1 and CDR2 are MNHNY and SVGAGI (reference sequence). CDR3 region: CASSYPDQPQHF. The CDR3 bases are TGTGCCAGCAGTTACCCCGATCAGCCCCAGCATTTT.

V usage is TRBV6-5 and J usage is TRBJ2-7; D remains unclear. The CDR3 is 14 residues long. V shed 2 bases and J shed 6 bases, with 14 bases lying between them. The germline V gene encodes CDR1 MNHEY and CDR2 SVGAGI. DNA for the CDR3: TGTGCCAGCAGTTACCTGGTTACTCTGGCCGAGCAGTACTTC. This sequence encodes CASSYLVTLAEQYF.

This clone was detected a few times. This sequence joins TRBV7-2 and TRBJ1-3; D remains unclear. The CDR3 is made up of 13 amino acids. Germline loops: CDR1 SGHTA, CDR2 FQGNSA. Trimming cost V 4 bases and J 0 bases, with 4 bases left between them. CDR3: CASSSASGNTIYF. The DNA for the CDR3 is TGTGCCAGCAGCTCAGCCTCTGGAAACACCATATATTTT.

The chain combines TRBV6-5 with TRBJ1-5; TRBD1 matches at 12 bases. V was clipped by 6 bases and J by 6 bases; unmatched bases: 3. This CDR3 has 14 amino acids. CDR1 MNHEY and CDR2 SVGAGI come from the germline V gene. The CDR3 loop is CASRGQGAGQPQHF. The CDR3 DNA sequence: TGTGCCAGCAGGGGACAGGGGGCAGGTCAGCCCCAGCATTTT.

The chain uses TRBV28 and TRBJ1-5; 9 nucleotides match TRBD1. Unmatched junction bases numbered 4, after V lost 6 bases and J lost 1 base. CDR1 and CDR2 (germline): MDHEN, SYDVKM. The CDR3 runs to 15 residues. The CDR3 spells CASRPGTGSNQPQHF. As DNA, the CDR3 is TGTGCCAGCAGACCCGGGACAGGGAGCAATCAGCCCCAGCATTTT.

The V call is TRBV4-2, the J call TRBJ1-1; D is undetermined. V was pared by 0 bases and J by 1 base, with 9 bases between. Germline CDR1 is LGHNA and CDR2 is YNFKEQ. This CDR3 spans 15 amino acids. The CDR3 DNA is TGTGCCAGCAGCCAAGAAGGTTACACGAACACTGAAGCTTTCTTT. It yields the protein CASSQEGYTNTEAFF.

This clone has only one observation. CDR3 region: CASTQARLGNTIYF. DNA of the CDR3: TGTGCCAGCACTCAGGCGAGGTTGGGAAACACCATATATTTT. The chain employs TRBV2 and TRBJ1-3; D call uncertain. Germline lookup yields CDR1 SNHLY and CDR2 FYNNEI. The CDR3 spans 14 residues. V lost 7 bases and J lost 4, with 14 bases in between. The entire variable domain, with the rest obtained from reference TRBV2 and TRBJ1-3, is as follows: EPEVTQTPSHQVTQMGQEVILRCVPISNHLYFYWYRQILGQKVEFLVSFYNNEISEKSEIFDDQFSVERPDGSNFTLKIRSTKLEDSAMYFCASTQARLGNTIYFGEGSWLTVV.

The chain employs TRBV12-3 or TRBV12-4 and TRBJ1-2, with 7 positions matching TRBD1. V was pared by 5 bases and J by 10 bases, with 7 bases of the junction left unmatched. This CDR3 has 12 amino acids. The CDR3 protein is CASSRQGLVYTF. As DNA, the CDR3 is TGTGCCAGCAGTCGACAGGGACTGGTCTACACCTTC.